These T cell receptor beta chains were read from a single sample in a study of T cells in tuberculosis. This table comes from immunoSEQ multiplex PCR, and its TCRdb copy is limited to in-frame clones, with some not included. The data show about 49,000 clones, 90% to 95% seen once. The sequencing here drew on PBMCs, taken at tuberculosis diagnosis. The receptors were sampled from an adult with tuberculosis. Each CDR3 is given with its conserved first and last residue. The D gene is left open where the match is weak. Clone size is given for some rows only: seen once, a few or many times, or a class if the clone is expanded.

d_gene | abundance | j_gene | len | v_gene | CDR3aa | CDR3nt
- | - | TRBJ1-2 | 14 | TRBV19 | CASSMRPERDGYTF | TGTGCCAGTAGTATGCGGCCGGAACGAGATGGCTACACCTTC
- | - | TRBJ1-1 | 11 | TRBV28 | CASTPGHEAFF | TGTGCCAGCACCCCGGGACATGAAGCTTTCTTT
TRBD2 | - | TRBJ2-3 | 16 | TRBV29-1 | CSVVLTSGKRSDTQYF | TGCAGCGTTGTACTGACTAGCGGGAAACGTTCAGATACGCAGTATTTT
- | - | TRBJ1-2 | 14 | TRBV28 | CASSLGSGNYGYTF | TGTGCCAGCAGTTTAGGTTCAGGGAACTATGGCTACACCTTC
TRBD2 | once | TRBJ2-1 | 15 | TRBV12-5 | CASGLRLASYNEQFF | TGTGCTAGTGGACTTAGACTAGCGAGTTACAATGAGCAGTTCTTC
TRBD2 | - | TRBJ2-7 | 17 | TRBV7-2 | CASSPSNAASGIREQYF | TGTGCCAGCAGCCCTTCAAATGCGGCTAGCGGGATCCGGGAGCAGTACTTC
- | - | TRBJ1-2 | 11 | TRBV5-6 | CASSFDYGYTF | TGTGCCAGCAGCTTCGACTATGGCTACACCTTC
TRBD1 | - | TRBJ1-2 | 14 | TRBV6-5 | CASSYSTGFGGYTF | TGTGCCAGCAGTTACTCGACAGGGTTTGGTGGCTACACCTTC
- | once | TRBJ2-7 | 15 | TRBV7-2 | CASSQTPTRSYEQYF | TGTGCCAGCAGCCAAACCCCCACCCGGTCCTACGAGCAGTACTTC
- | once | TRBJ2-7 | 14 | TRBV2 | CASSERSRRGTENF | TGTGCCAGCAGTGAAAGGAGCAGGCGCGGGACAGAGAACTTC